This TCR beta chain appears in the sequencing data of a study of technical replicates of blood from a few donors. Profiling relied on immunoSEQ multiplex PCR, and the TCRdb table lists in-frame clones only, not all of them. This table has about 87,000 clones, around 93% appearing once. The V gene end was trimmed by 2 bases and the J gene end by 2 bases; junction bases not matched to a gene: 4. CDR3 length: 15 residues. The germline V gene encodes CDR1 MNHNY and CDR2 SVGAGI (reference sequence). The chain uses TRBV6-6 and TRBJ2-3, with TRBD2 identical over 7 bases. The specimen sequenced was T cells isolated from PBMCs. The receptor was isolated from a human donor in good health. The DNA for the CDR3 is TGTGCCAGCAGTTACCGACTAGCTCTCACAGATACGCAGTATTTT. Protein product: CASSYRLALTDTQYF.